A selection of T cell receptor beta chains follows, all from one sample in a study of blood T cell repertoires in COVID-19. TCRdb's copy holds only in-frame clones and misses some; the assay was immunoSEQ multiplex PCR. The sample includes 150,000 or so clones, approximately 92% seen only once; the top ten take about an eighth. Sequencing was carried out using peripheral blood. These receptors all come from a man younger than 35 with COVID-19, enrolled during active disease. Each CDR3 is given with its conserved first and last residue. Fields, in order: V gene, J gene, CDR3 protein.

TRBV11-1	TRBJ2-1	CASSPLAHYEQFF
TRBV7-9	TRBJ2-7	CAGSIIPYEQYF
TRBV18	TRBJ1-6	CASSPRLGRGGNSSPLHF
TRBV4-2	TRBJ1-4	CASSQVPGRGNEKLFF
TRBV9	TRBJ2-2	CASTSRETGELFF
TRBV29-1	TRBJ2-1	CSVATYNEQFF
TRBV19	TRBJ2-7	CASSLSLAGVYEQYF
TRBV15	TRBJ2-5	CATSPDSGRDRETQYF
TRBV7-3	TRBJ2-1	CASSLPGGNEQFF
TRBV28	TRBJ2-7	CASSVAGAHEQYF
TRBV7-9	TRBJ1-3	CASGTGGSGNTIYF
TRBV4-1	TRBJ2-5	CASSSRQGAQETQYF
TRBV7-3	TRBJ1-1	CASSFTGDTEAFF
TRBV7-9	TRBJ1-5	CASSPDSPNQPQHF
TRBV7-9	TRBJ1-1	CASSLDSSVTEAFF
TRBV15	TRBJ1-6	CATSRDRDLLQNSPLHF
TRBV7-7	TRBJ2-2	CASSSNRARTGELFF
TRBV6-5	TRBJ2-5	CASSYSGNQETQYF
TRBV23-1	TRBJ2-7	CASSQFRGIGYEQYF
TRBV9	TRBJ1-4	CASSVVRQPNEKLFF
TRBV5-5	TRBJ2-5	CASSRTGVRETQYF
TRBV24-1	TRBJ2-1	CATSEAGQGNFDEQFF
TRBV27	TRBJ2-3	CASSLFAGFTDTQYF
TRBV4-3	TRBJ1-6	CASSLTDRFDSPLHF
TRBV27	TRBJ2-5	CASSLTRGWETQYF
TRBV9	TRBJ2-2	CASSVGSGYTGELFF
TRBV5-1	TRBJ1-2	CASSIPGQGPDGYTF
TRBV7-3	TRBJ2-3	CASGSGTTSTDTQYF
TRBV25-1	TRBJ2-1	CANPIDRTLGVEQFF
TRBV13	TRBJ2-7	CASSFSGGPEQYF
TRBV19	TRBJ1-5	CASSMVGHLSNQPQHF
TRBV30	TRBJ2-3	CAWSVRTSGTDTQYF
TRBV20-1	TRBJ1-2	CSASLDRGPFWVGYTF
TRBV3-1/TRBV3-2	TRBJ1-2	CASSPRRDSSVWHYGYTF
TRBV19	TRBJ1-5	CASSGQRDQPQHF
TRBV20-1	TRBJ2-7	CSASLWQYF
TRBV28	TRBJ2-3	CASSSGTSNTQYF
TRBV15	TRBJ1-3	CATSRDVNSGNTIYF
TRBV28	TRBJ2-1	CASSLGGERQFF
TRBV30	TRBJ2-7	CAWNEGGEQYF
TRBV5-4	TRBJ2-1	CASSSGQGLTYNEQFF
TRBV11-1	TRBJ2-3	CASLTGGPGDTQYF